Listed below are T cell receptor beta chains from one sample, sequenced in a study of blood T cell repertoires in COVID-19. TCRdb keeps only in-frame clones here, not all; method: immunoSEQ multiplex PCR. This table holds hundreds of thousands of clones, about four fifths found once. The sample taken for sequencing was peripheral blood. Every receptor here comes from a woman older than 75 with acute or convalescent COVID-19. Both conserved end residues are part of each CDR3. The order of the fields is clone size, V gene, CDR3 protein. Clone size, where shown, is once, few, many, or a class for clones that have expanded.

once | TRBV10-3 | CAISPRGLTTGELFF
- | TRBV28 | CASSRTGTGRNEQFF
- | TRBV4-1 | CASSQPGGGGRVNTGELFF
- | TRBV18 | CASSPLAGTYNEQFF
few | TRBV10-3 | CAISESMGRTNEKLFF
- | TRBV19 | CASSTAGQGELGQFF
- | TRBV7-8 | CASSPGTGVPFF
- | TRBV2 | CASSRLTSSGNTIYF
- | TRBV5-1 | CASSLGQANYGYTF
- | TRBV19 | CASRMQGSNEKLFF
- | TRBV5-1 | CASSLGGHSNQPQHF
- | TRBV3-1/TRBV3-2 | CASSQGGGTGYTF
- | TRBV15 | CATSREGGGGHEQYF
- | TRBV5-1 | CASSLAPGQGAGEKLFF